The 28 T cell receptor beta chains given below trace back to one sample, sequenced in a study of T cell changes during pregnancy in multiple sclerosis. Generated by immunoSEQ multiplex PCR, the TCRdb table keeps only in-frame clones and is missing some. The top ten clones hold 0.35% to 0.4% of a sample with about 50,000 clones, 85% to 95% of them seen once. The sequencing used CD4+ T cells from peripheral blood mononuclear cells, collected before pregnancy. These receptors all stem from a female donor with multiple sclerosis, enrolled in a pregnancy study.

The chain employs TRBV19 and TRBJ1-5, with D perhaps TRBD1 (5 bases). The germline CDR1 and CDR2 sequences are LNHDA and SQIVND (reference sequence). V gave up 7 bases and J gave up 0 bases, with 10 bases separating them. The CDR3 consists of 14 residues. The CDR3, as DNA: TGTGCCAGTATAGACAGATATAGCAATCAGCCCCAGCATTTT. Protein sequence: CASIDRYSNQPQHF. Full variable domain (outside the CDR3, taken from reference TRBV19 and TRBJ1-5): DGGITQSPKYLFRKEGQNVTLSCEQNLNHDAMYWYRQDPGQGLRLIYYSQIVNDFQKGDIAEGYSVSREKKESFPLTVTSAQKNPTAFYLCASIDRYSNQPQHFGDGTRLSIL.

The CDR3 region is CASSLAGVTEAFF. The CDR3 DNA follows: TGTGCCAGCAGCTTGGCAGGGGTTACTGAAGCTTTCTTT. V gene TRBV7-8 combines with J gene TRBJ1-1; maybe TRBD1 (6 bases). Germline V gene sequence: CDR1 SGHVS, CDR2 FQNEAQ. Trimming stripped 3 bases from V and 5 bases from J, with 10 bases between. The CDR3 length is 13 residues. Filled out from reference TRBV7-8 and TRBJ1-1, the complete variable domain reads GAGVSQSPRYKVAKRGQDVALRCDPISGHVSLFWYQQALGQGPEFLTYFQNEAQLDKSGLPSDRFFAERPEGSVSTLKIQRTQQEDSAVYLCASSLAGVTEAFFGQGTRLTVV.

The gene calls are TRBV7-9 and TRBJ2-2; D is unresolved. Germline V lookup: CDR1 SEHNR, CDR2 FQNEAQ (reference sequence). V dropped 2 bases and J dropped 6 bases, with 4 bases sitting between them. The CDR3 loop spans 12 amino acids. CDR3 coding DNA: TGTGCCAGCAGCTTATACTCCGGGGAGCTGTTTTTT. Translating gives CASSLYSGELFF.

CDR3 DNA sequence: TGTGCCAGCAGCGCTACCCCAGGGGGTATGACCGGGGAGCTGTTTTTT. Its protein is CASSATPGGMTGELFF. The V call is TRBV7-6, the J call TRBJ2-2; 7 bases are shared with TRBD1. This CDR3 comprises 16 residues. The J segment lost 5 bases and the V segment lost 5 bases, leaving 11 bases of the junction unmatched. Germline CDR1 is SGHVS and CDR2 is FNYEAQ.

The rearrangement links TRBV2 to TRBJ2-3; D may be TRBD2 (6 bases). This CDR3 is 14 amino acids long. The germline gives CDR1 SNHLY, CDR2 FYNNEI. The V end lost 3 bases, the J end lost 4 bases, and 11 bases lay between the germline ends. Written as DNA, the CDR3 is TGTGCCAGCAGTGACGGTGGAGGGGCAGATACGCAGTATTTT. Translating gives CASSDGGGADTQYF.

The rearrangement joins TRBV18 to TRBJ2-1; possibly TRBD2 for D (7 bases). The CDR3 consists of 14 residues. Per germline, CDR1 KGHSH and CDR2 LQKENI. The germline V and J ends were trimmed by 1 base and 6 bases, with 10 bases remaining between them. The CDR3 bases are TGTGCCAGCTCACCACAGGGGGGGGCCAATGAGCAGTTCTTC. Translated: CASSPQGGANEQFF.

Only one count was recorded for this clone. This chain uses TRBV7-2 with TRBJ2-7; unclear D gene. Trimming shortened V by 2 bases and J by 3 bases, and 5 bases separated the two germline ends. There are 12 residues in the CDR3. Germline-derived CDR1 and CDR2 are SGHTA and FQGNSA. CDR3 nucleotide sequence: TGTGCCAGCAGCTTACTAAACTACGAGCAGTACTTC. This gives the protein CASSLLNYEQYF.

The V and J genes are TRBV6-1 and TRBJ2-5; possible D gene TRBD2, 6 bases. Trimming left V 1 base short and J 4 bases short, with 16 bases between. From germline, CDR1 is MNHNS and CDR2 SASEGT. This CDR3 has 16 amino acids. The CDR3 region has the DNA TGTGCCAGCAGTGAAGAGTTTGGAGGGGTCCGAGAGACCCAGTACTTC. Translating gives CASSEEFGGVRETQYF.

J is TRBJ1-1 and V is TRBV12-5; D call uncertain. The V gene's germline CDR1 is LGHNT and CDR2 FRNRAP. Trimming cost V 0 bases and J 1 base, with 15 bases left between them. The CDR3 has 17 residues. CDR3 residues: CASGLVLGREKNTEAFF. CDR3 coding DNA: TGTGCTAGTGGTTTGGTACTAGGGAGGGAGAAGAACACTGAAGCTTTCTTT.

This chain links TRBV5-1 with TRBJ1-1, with TRBD1 matching over 7 bases. V lost 3 bases to trimming and J lost 0 bases; unmatched junction nucleotides: 2. This CDR3 contains 14 residues. Germline CDR1 reads SGHRS; CDR2 reads YFSETQ. CDR3 amino acids: CASSSGQMNTEAFF. CDR3 nucleotide sequence: TGCGCCAGCAGCTCGGGACAGATGAACACTGAAGCTTTCTTT.

The J gene is TRBJ2-5, the V gene TRBV11-1, with 9 bases identical to TRBD1. The V segment lost 6 bases and the J segment 0 bases; nucleotides outside the gene matches: 8. Germline-derived CDR1 and CDR2 are SGHAT and FQDESV (reference sequence). There are 16 residues in the CDR3. The CDR3 DNA is TGTGCCAGCAGTTCTACCGGGACAGGGTACCAAGAGACCCAGTACTTC. It codes for CASSSTGTGYQETQYF.

The chain carries TRBV5-5 and TRBJ2-5; D gene unclear. The CDR3 runs 13 residues. Between the trimmed V and J ends, which lost 0 bases and 5 bases, there was a span of 8 bases. From germline, CDR1 is SGHKS and CDR2 YYEKEE (reference sequence). The CDR3 sequence is CASSLAAQETQYF. The CDR3 nucleotides are TGTGCCAGCAGCTTGGCTGCCCAGGAGACCCAGTACTTC. Complete variable domain (other parts from reference TRBV5-5 and TRBJ2-5): DAGVTQSPTHLIKTRGQQVTLRCSPISGHKSVSWYQQVLGQGPQFIFQYYEKEERGRGNFPDRFSARQFPNYSSELNVNALLLGDSALYLCASSLAAQETQYFGPGTRLLVL.

The sample holds a few counts of this clone. The genes are TRBV5-1 and TRBJ1-1, with a weak D call TRBD1 (6 bases). The CDR3 runs to 15 residues. V shed 4 bases and J shed 0 bases, with 13 bases lying between them. Germline lookup yields CDR1 SGHRS and CDR2 YFSETQ. The CDR3, as DNA: TGCGCCAGCAGCCCCGTGGGGGCTATGAACACTGAAGCTTTCTTT. The encoded protein is CASSPVGAMNTEAFF.

The chain is built from TRBV2 and TRBJ2-3; perhaps TRBD2 as D (6 bases). CDR1 and CDR2 (germline): SNHLY, FYNNEI. The CDR3 is 12 amino acids. V lost 11 bases and J 1 base, leaving 10 bases between the germline ends. As DNA, the CDR3 is TGTGCCGGAGGGTTGGGCACAGATACGCAGTATTTT. It is translated as CAGGLGTDTQYF. Combining the CDR3 with reference TRBV2 and TRBJ2-3 gives the whole variable domain EPEVTQTPSHQVTQMGQEVILRCVPISNHLYFYWYRQILGQKVEFLVSFYNNEISEKSEIFDDQFSVERPDGSNFTLKIRSTKLEDSAMYFCAGGLGTDTQYFGPGTRLTVL.

The chain has TRBV18 and TRBJ1-1; 10 nucleotides line up with TRBD1. Trimming removed 5 bases from V and 0 bases from J; junction bases left unmatched: 0. CDR1 KGHSH and CDR2 LQKENI come from the germline V gene. CDR3 length: 14 residues. As DNA, the CDR3 is TGTGCCAGCTCAGGGACAGGGGTGAACACTGAAGCTTTCTTT. Protein sequence: CASSGTGVNTEAFF.

The rearrangement links TRBV18 to TRBJ2-2; D is unresolved. CDR1 and CDR2 from the germline V gene are KGHSH and LQKENI. The CDR3 covers 14 residues. V dropped 1 base and J dropped 5 bases, with 8 bases sitting between them. The CDR3 DNA sequence: TGTGCCAGCTCACCACTTAGTGTGACCGGGGAGCTGTTTTTT. Its protein product is CASSPLSVTGELFF.

V gene TRBV2 combines with J gene TRBJ2-6; D not certain. V lost 7 bases and J lost 0, with 13 bases in between. CDR1 is SNHLY and CDR2 is FYNNEI in the germline V gene. The length of the CDR3 is 16 residues. The CDR3 nucleotides are TGTGCCAGCACCGAGGTTCTGAGCTCTGGGGCCAACGTCCTGACTTTC. Protein product: CASTEVLSSGANVLTF.

V usage is TRBV15 and J usage is TRBJ2-1; D is possibly TRBD1 (6 bases). The CDR3 contains 15 residues. The germline CDR1 and CDR2 sequences are LNHNV and YYDKDF (reference sequence). V gave up 8 bases and J gave up 4 bases, with 18 bases separating them. The CDR3 bases are TGTGCCACCGGGGCAGGGGACGGGAATTACAATGAGCAGTTCTTC. The encoded protein is CATGAGDGNYNEQFF.

The genes are TRBV19 and TRBJ1-4, with TRBD1 as a possible D gene (5 bases). The CDR3 runs to 15 residues. Trimming shortened V by 4 bases and J by 8 bases, and 17 bases separated the two germline ends. From germline, CDR1 is LNHDA and CDR2 SQIVND (reference sequence). The CDR3 DNA is TGTGCCAGTAGTAGCCGAACCCTCGACAGAGAAAAACTGTTTTTT. It specifies CASSSRTLDREKLFF.

The rearrangement links TRBV7-2 to TRBJ2-7, with 7 bases fitting TRBD1. Germline V gives CDR1 SGHTA, CDR2 FQGNSA. The trim removed 5 bases at V and 2 bases at J, leaving 9 bases unmatched. The CDR3 covers 15 residues. CDR3 region: CASSPRQGGTYEQYF. The CDR3 DNA is TGTGCCAGCAGCCCTCGACAGGGTGGGACCTACGAGCAGTACTTC.

The genes are TRBV11-1 and TRBJ1-4, with unresolved D. CDR1 is SGHAT, CDR2 FQDESV, per germline (reference sequence). The CDR3 consists of 15 residues. Deletions cut 5 bases from V and 3 bases from J, with 13 bases between. The CDR3 region is CASSPRSSANEKLFF. The CDR3 bases are TGTGCCAGCAGCCCCCGGTCGTCGGCTAATGAAAAACTGTTTTTT.

This sequence joins TRBV27 and TRBJ2-7, with 9 bases fitting TRBD2. Germline loops: CDR1 MNHEY, CDR2 SMNVEV (reference sequence). V trimming: 8 bases; J trimming: 2 bases; junction bases outside the gene matches: 10. This CDR3 contains 15 residues. CDR3: CASPRSSGIAYEQYF. The CDR3 DNA sequence: TGTGCCAGCCCCAGGTCTAGCGGGATCGCCTACGAGCAGTACTTC.

This chain links TRBV6-5 with TRBJ1-5; 8 bases are a match to TRBD1. Trimming took 5 bases from V and 6 from J; bases not matched to a gene: 6. Germline loops: CDR1 MNHEY, CDR2 SVGAGI. There are 14 residues in the CDR3. CDR3 nucleotides: TGTGCCAGCAGTCAGACAGGGGTTAGTCAGCCCCAGCATTTT. Its protein is CASSQTGVSQPQHF.

J is TRBJ1-1 and V is TRBV14, with TRBD1 identical over 9 bases. The V segment lost 2 bases and the J segment 1 base; nucleotides outside the gene matches: 2. The CDR3 consists of 15 residues. CDR1 and CDR2 (germline): SGHDN, FVKESK. The CDR3, as DNA: TGTGCCAGCAGCCAAAACAGGGGGCAGAACACTGAAGCTTTCTTT. Translation gives CASSQNRGQNTEAFF.

The genes are TRBV19 and TRBJ2-7; the match to TRBD1 covers 8 bases. This CDR3 comprises 15 residues. The V gene end was trimmed by 5 bases and the J gene end by 2 bases; junction bases not matched to a gene: 8. Germline assignment: CDR1 LNHDA and CDR2 SQIVND (reference sequence). The CDR3 DNA is TGTGCCAGTAGTGCCCGACAGGGGCAAACCTACGAGCAGTACTTC. Translation gives CASSARQGQTYEQYF.

The gene calls are TRBV6-4 and TRBJ1-2; 8 nucleotides match TRBD1. The germline gives CDR1 MRHNA, CDR2 SNTAGT. CDR3 length equals 16 residues. V shed 6 bases, J shed 9 bases, and the junction held 18 bases outside the gene matches. CDR3 sequence reads: CASRPDRGNPLTSYTF. Written as DNA, the CDR3 is TGTGCCAGCAGACCTGACAGGGGCAACCCCCTTACAAGCTACACCTTC.

The J gene is TRBJ2-5, the V gene TRBV2, with 9 nucleotides matching TRBD1. This CDR3 spans 15 amino acids. Germline CDR1 SNHLY, CDR2 FYNNEI. V gave up 6 bases and J gave up 1 base; unmatched junction bases: 6. CDR3 coding DNA: TGTGCCAGCAGCAAACAGGGGGCCCTCCAAGAGACCCAGTACTTC. Protein sequence: CASSKQGALQETQYF.

The CDR3 sequence is CASRLAGRNTGELFF. The CDR3 nucleotides are TGTGCCAGCAGACTAGCGGGAAGGAACACCGGGGAGCTGTTTTTT. This sequence joins TRBV19 and TRBJ2-2, with 11 bases lining up with TRBD2. Per the germline V gene, CDR1 is LNHDA and CDR2 is SQIVND (reference sequence). The CDR3 contains 15 residues. Unmatched junction bases numbered 4, after V lost 9 bases and J lost 1 base.